A single sample gave rise to the 19 T cell receptor beta chains below, sequenced in a study of blood T cell repertoires in COVID-19. Produced via immunoSEQ multiplex PCR; TCRdb's table is partial and in-frame only. The table lists 150,000 to 200,000 clones, approximately 79% of them singletons, with approximately 18% in the top ten. Sequencing was performed on peripheral blood. Source of these receptors: a woman of 80 years or more with acute or convalescent COVID-19.

This chain links TRBV5-1 with TRBJ2-2, with 16 bases fitting TRBD2. Looked up from germline, CDR1 is SGHRS and CDR2 is YFSETQ. CDR3 size: 19 residues. After removal of 1 base from V and 4 bases from J, the junction contained 7 bases not matched to a gene. For the CDR3, the DNA is TGCGCCAGCAGCTTGCAGGGACTAGCGGGAGGGCCCCTCACCGGGGAGCTGTTTTTT. Amino acid sequence: CASSLQGLAGGPLTGELFF. Using reference TRBV5-1 and TRBJ2-2 for the parts outside the CDR3, the full variable domain is KAGVTQTPRYLIKTRGQQVTLSCSPISGHRSVSWYQQTPGQGLQFLFEYFSETQRNKGNFPGRFSGRQFSNSRSEMNVSTLELGDSALYLCASSLQGLAGGPLTGELFFGEGSRLTVL.

Comments on this clone: The junction does not match germline at one end; this may be a read error. This sequence joins TRBV7-8 and TRBJ1-5, with unresolved D. The CDR3 covers 15 residues. Germline V gene data show CDR1 as SGHVS and CDR2 as FQNEAQ. This CDR3 reads CASSLSATDNQPQHF. DNA of the CDR3: TGTGCCAGCAGCTTAAGTGCCACAGACAATCAACCCCAGCATTTT.

The genes are TRBV6-6 and TRBJ1-3; the match to TRBD1 covers 7 bases. Germline trimming cut 4 bases from V and 4 bases from J; bases unmatched to any gene: 1. The CDR3 runs 13 residues. Germline CDR1 reads MNHNY; CDR2 reads SVGAGI (reference sequence). CDR3 sequence (DNA): TGTGCCAGCAGTTCGGACAGGGGAAACACCATATATTTT. Translating it yields CASSSDRGNTIYF.

The sample holds one count of this clone. The chain uses TRBV6-6 and TRBJ2-7; no clear D. In germline, CDR1 is MNHNY, CDR2 SVGAGI (reference sequence). The CDR3 runs to 11 residues. V dropped 5 bases and J dropped 4 bases, with 6 bases sitting between them. The CDR3, as DNA: TGTGCCAGCAGTCCCAGGTACGAGCAGTACTTC. Amino acid sequence: CASSPRYEQYF.

V usage is TRBV30 and J usage is TRBJ2-3; 9 nucleotides agree with TRBD1. The CDR3 has 15 residues. Per the germline V gene, CDR1 is GTSNPN and CDR2 is SVGIG (reference sequence). Trimming at V came to 4 bases and at J to 5 bases, leaving 10 bases not matched to a gene. Here the CDR3 DNA reads TGTGCCTGGACCCAAGACAGGGGGATAGGAGATACGCAGTATTTT. Translation: CAWTQDRGIGDTQYF.

At least ten counts were recorded for this clone. This chain connects TRBV24-1 to TRBJ1-2, with D uncertain. V lost 4 bases to trimming and J lost 0 bases, with 8 bases between them. The CDR3 runs to 14 residues. From germline, CDR1 is KGHDR and CDR2 SFDVKD. The CDR3 is CATSDQTANYGYTF. In nucleotides, the CDR3 is TGTGCCACCAGTGACCAAACAGCTAACTATGGCTACACCTTC.

The chain employs TRBV15 and TRBJ1-6; D is ambiguous. CDR1 LNHNV and CDR2 YYDKDF come from the germline V gene (reference sequence). V lost 5 bases and J lost 8, with 13 bases in between. CDR3 length: 14 residues. CDR3 bases: TGTGCCACCAGCCGCACCGGGAGTGATTCACCCCTCCACTTT. It specifies CATSRTGSDSPLHF.

The rearrangement uses TRBV14 and TRBJ1-1; D is uncertain. This CDR3 contains 15 residues. Germline CDR1 and CDR2: SGHDN and FVKESK. V lost 0 bases and J 0 bases, leaving 8 bases between the germline ends. CDR3 in DNA: TGTGCCAGCAGCCAAGATCACCTAATGAACACTGAAGCTTTCTTT. Protein: CASSQDHLMNTEAFF. Full variable domain (outside the CDR3, taken from reference TRBV14 and TRBJ1-1): EAGVTQFPSHSVIEKGQTVTLRCDPISGHDNLYWYRRVMGKEIKFLLHFVKESKQDESGMPNNRFLAERTGGTYSTLKVQPAELEDSGVYFCASSQDHLMNTEAFFGQGTRLTVV.

V and J are TRBV4-1 and TRBJ2-5; possible D gene TRBD1, 5 bases. The CDR3 extends over 13 amino acids. The V gene's germline CDR1 is MGHRA and CDR2 YSYEKL. Trimming left V 6 bases short and J 4 bases short, with 12 bases between. The CDR3 protein is CASSPQVGETQYF. The CDR3 nucleotides are TGCGCCAGCAGTCCACAGGTAGGAGAGACCCAGTACTTC.

This clone appeared a single time. The chain uses TRBV19 and TRBJ2-7; tentatively, D is TRBD2 (6 bases). Germline CDR1 LNHDA, CDR2 SQIVND (reference sequence). The CDR3 length is 15 residues. Deletions cut 7 bases from V and 2 bases from J, with 18 bases between. The CDR3 is CASTPKGGRTYEQYF. The DNA for the CDR3 is TGTGCCAGTACCCCTAAGGGAGGTCGAACCTACGAGCAGTACTTC. Drawing the rest from reference TRBV19 and TRBJ2-7, the complete variable domain is DGGITQSPKYLFRKEGQNVTLSCEQNLNHDAMYWYRQDPGQGLRLIYYSQIVNDFQKGDIAEGYSVSREKKESFPLTVTSAQKNPTAFYLCASTPKGGRTYEQYFGPGTRLTVT.

This chain connects TRBV2 to TRBJ2-7, with D maybe TRBD2 (6 bases). Germline V gene data show CDR1 as SNHLY and CDR2 as FYNNEI. The CDR3 has 17 amino acids. V lost 3 bases to trimming and J lost 1 base, with 19 bases between them. CDR3: CASSDILGGIGSYEQYF. For the CDR3, the DNA is TGTGCCAGCAGTGATATCCTTGGAGGGATTGGATCCTACGAGCAGTACTTC.

V gene TRBV20-1 combines with J gene TRBJ2-1; 13 positions agree with TRBD2. The CDR3 extends over 15 amino acids. The ends lost 3 bases at V and 8 bases at J; junction bases unmatched: 7. Germline lookup yields CDR1 DFQATT and CDR2 SNEGSKA (reference sequence). CDR3 amino acids: CSASQLAGGRDEQFF. CDR3 in DNA: TGCAGTGCTAGTCAACTAGCGGGAGGGAGGGATGAGCAGTTCTTC.

This sequence joins TRBV7-9 and TRBJ1-5; D not resolved. Germline CDR1 reads SEHNR; CDR2 reads FQNEAQ (reference sequence). Trimming removed 4 bases from V and 2 bases from J, with 18 bases in between. The CDR3 contains 17 residues. CDR3 nucleotide sequence: TGTGCCAGCAGCTACTCCTCGGGAGCTCGGGGCAATCAGCCCCAGCATTTT. This translates into CASSYSSGARGNQPQHF. Full variable domain (outside the CDR3, taken from reference TRBV7-9 and TRBJ1-5): DTGVSQNPRHKITKRGQNVTFRCDPISEHNRLYWYRQTLGQGPEFLTYFQNEAQLEKSRLLSDRFSAERPKGSFSTLEIQRTEQGDSAMYLCASSYSSGARGNQPQHFGDGTRLSIL.

This chain uses TRBV3-1 (or the pseudogene TRBV3-2) with TRBJ2-7, with D possibly matching TRBD1 (6 bases). V lost 4 bases and J 2 bases, leaving 9 bases between the germline ends. CDR3 length equals 13 residues. Germline lookup yields CDR1 LGHDT and CDR2 YNNKEL (reference sequence). CDR3 bases: TGTGCCAGCAGCCCCCAGGGGACCTACGAGCAGTACTTC. Protein: CASSPQGTYEQYF.

The rearrangement uses TRBV7-2 and TRBJ2-3; D perhaps matches TRBD2 (6 bases). The CDR3 extends over 17 amino acids. Trimming removed 2 bases from V and 7 bases from J, with 22 bases in between. The germline V gene encodes CDR1 SGHTA and CDR2 FQGNSA. As DNA, the CDR3 is TGTGCCAGCAGCTTACCTTTGCGGGGCCCACTCCAATATACGCAGTATTTT. Translating gives CASSLPLRGPLQYTQYF. Full variable domain (outside the CDR3, taken from reference TRBV7-2 and TRBJ2-3): GAGVSQSPSNKVTEKGKDVELRCDPISGHTALYWYRQSLGQGLEFLIYFQGNSAPDKSGLPSDRFSAERTGGSVSTLTIQRTQQEDSAVYLCASSLPLRGPLQYTQYFGPGTRLTVL.

The chain recombines TRBV5-1 with TRBJ1-2; perhaps TRBD1 as D (5 bases). The CDR3 extends over 13 amino acids. Germline CDR1 SGHRS, CDR2 YFSETQ. V lost 0 bases, J lost 7 bases, and 10 bases lay in between. This CDR3 reads CASSLEGASGYTF. DNA of the CDR3: TGCGCCAGCAGCTTGGAAGGGGCGAGTGGCTACACCTTC.

This chain uses TRBV27 with TRBJ2-1; 7 bases are shared with TRBD1. The CDR3 runs 14 residues. The V segment lost 3 bases and the J segment 3 bases; nucleotides outside the gene matches: 2. Germline V gene lookup returns CDR1 MNHEY and CDR2 SMNVEV (reference sequence). The DNA of the CDR3 is TGTGCCAGCAGTTTCGACAGGGACTACAATGAGCAGTTCTTC. The encoded protein is CASSFDRDYNEQFF.

The chain joins TRBV4-2 to TRBJ1-4, with 10 bases matching TRBD1. The CDR3 is 23 residues long. Looked up from germline, CDR1 is LGHNA and CDR2 is YNFKEQ. With 0 bases clipped from V and 3 bases from J, the junction kept 22 bases outside the gene matches. The CDR3 DNA sequence: TGTGCCAGCAGCCAAGATTTGAAGACGGTTAGGACAGGGGGGGCTATGTCTAATGAAAAACTGTTTTTT. Translation: CASSQDLKTVRTGGAMSNEKLFF.

The chain joins TRBV20-1 to TRBJ2-7, with 10 bases fitting TRBD2. With V trimmed by 3 bases and J by 6 bases, 8 bases remained unmatched. Per the germline V gene, CDR1 is DFQATT and CDR2 is SNEGSKA (reference sequence). This CDR3 has 14 amino acids. The CDR3 region is CSASLLAGFGEQYF. As DNA, the CDR3 is TGCAGTGCTAGTCTACTAGCGGGGTTTGGCGAGCAGTACTTC.